The 21 T cell receptor beta chains given below trace back to one sample, sequenced in a study of T cells expressing NK-cell markers. TCRdb re-called the 5' RACE reads and gives one entry per CDR3 protein, without DNA. The specimen's table records over 200,000 distinct CDR3 sequences. Sequencing input: blood T cells: a sorted CD56 or NKG2C T cell subset, CD4+ or CD8+ T cells, or bulk PBMC T cells (not recorded which). These TCRs come from a young man in good health.

V is TRBV12-3 or TRBV12-4 and J is TRBJ2-7; TCRdb's assignment of TRBD1 cannot be checked, as there is no DNA. The CDR3 contains 14 residues. This CDR3 is CASAPRGATYEQYF.

The rearrangement uses TRBV11-3 and TRBJ2-1; there is no DNA to check the TCRdb D call of TRBD2. Germline CDR1 and CDR2: SGHNT and YENEEA. The length of the CDR3 is 15 residues. CDR3 amino acids: CASSLGASGYNEQFF.

This chain links TRBV24-1 with TRBJ2-1; there is no DNA to check the TCRdb D call of TRBD1. The CDR3 runs to 16 residues. CDR1 and CDR2 from the germline V gene are KGHDR and SFDVKD. CDR3: CATSDMTGGARNEQFF.

The CDR3 spells CASSSDLRKTQYF. This rearrangement joins TRBV7-3 to TRBJ2-5. Germline assignment: CDR1 SGHTA and CDR2 FQGTGA. The CDR3 runs to 13 residues.

The gene calls are TRBV29-1 and TRBJ2-7; without DNA, the TCRdb call of TRBD2 cannot be checked. CDR1 is SQVTM, CDR2 ANQGSEA, per germline. This CDR3 contains 12 residues. The CDR3 sequence: CSARLAGDEQYF.

The chain's CDR3 is CASSLSGQPQHF. J is TRBJ1-5 and V is TRBV12-3 or TRBV12-4. The CDR3 runs 12 residues.

This chain connects TRBV5-6 to TRBJ2-7; checking the TCRdb D call of TRBD2 is not possible without DNA. The CDR3 extends over 13 amino acids. CDR1 is SGHDT, CDR2 YYEEEE, per germline. CDR3 protein: CASSFAGVSEQYF.

This sequence joins TRBV7-2 and TRBJ2-5; TCRdb gives TRBD2 as the D gene, but with no DNA this cannot be confirmed. CDR1 SGHTA and CDR2 FQGNSA come from the germline V gene. The CDR3 sequence is 16 residues long. This CDR3 reads CASTSRTSGRTETQYF.

This chain uses TRBV19 with TRBJ2-3; the D call of TRBD1 rests on TCRdb alone, since no DNA is present to check it. The CDR3 runs 16 residues. Germline V CDR1 and CDR2: LNHDA, SQIVND (reference sequence). The chain's CDR3 is CASSVYLGQSTDTQYF.

This chain links TRBV20-1 with TRBJ2-1. Germline V gene data show CDR1 as DFQATT and CDR2 as SNEGSKA (reference sequence). The CDR3 covers 12 residues. The CDR3 sequence is CSAREGYSEQFF.

The chain couples TRBV24-1 to TRBJ2-1; with no DNA, the TCRdb D assignment of TRBD2 cannot be verified. Per germline, CDR1 KGHDR and CDR2 SFDVKD. CDR3 length equals 16 residues. The CDR3 region is CATSDSGTSGHNEQFF.

The rearrangement joins TRBV5-1 to TRBJ2-3. The CDR3 has 16 amino acids. Germline CDR1 reads SGHRS; CDR2 reads YFSETQ. This CDR3 is CASSLGAAVSTDTQYF.

The chain recombines TRBV2 with TRBJ2-3; TCRdb outputs TRBD1, but without DNA this stays unchecked. This CDR3 has 15 residues. Per germline, CDR1 SNHLY and CDR2 FYNNEI. This chain's CDR3 is CASSEHRGPTDTQYF.

The chain joins TRBV5-5 to TRBJ1-6; TCRdb selects TRBD1, and the lack of DNA leaves this call unchecked. In germline, CDR1 is SGHKS, CDR2 YYEKEE (reference sequence). CDR3 size: 16 residues. CDR3 sequence: CASRLTGAAKISPLHF.

The V call is TRBV6-2 or TRBV6-3, the J call TRBJ1-5; checking the TCRdb D call of TRBD1 is not possible without DNA. Germline V gene data show CDR1 as MNHEY and CDR2 as SVGEGT. CDR3 length: 17 residues. The CDR3 reads CASSIFIQGAGNQPQHF.

V and J are TRBV7-2 and TRBJ1-1. There are 15 residues in the CDR3. Germline CDR1 is SGHTA and CDR2 is FQGNSA. The CDR3 sequence: CASSLAGLGGTEAFF.

V usage is TRBV24-1 and J usage is TRBJ2-2; the D gene TCRdb calls, TRBD1, cannot be checked with no DNA. The CDR3 spans 15 residues. Germline values: CDR1 KGHDR, CDR2 SFDVKD. The CDR3: CATSNYRASTGELFF.

This chain joins TRBV25-1 and TRBJ2-1. From germline, CDR1 is MGHDK and CDR2 SYGVNS. The CDR3 is 13 amino acids. The CDR3 protein is CASSGLGQNEQFF.

V gene TRBV20-1 combines with J gene TRBJ2-3; the D call from TCRdb, TRBD2, cannot be confirmed without DNA. The CDR3 runs 14 residues. Looked up from germline, CDR1 is DFQATT and CDR2 is SNEGSKA (reference sequence). CDR3 region: CSAYWTSGTDTQYF.

V is TRBV11-1 and J is TRBJ2-6. This CDR3 region has 18 residues. The germline CDR1 and CDR2 sequences are SGHAT and FQDESV (reference sequence). The CDR3: CASSLGVLDLSGANVLTF.

The genes are TRBV18 and TRBJ2-1; TCRdb outputs TRBD1, but without DNA this stays unchecked. The CDR3 consists of 14 residues. CDR1 KGHSH and CDR2 LQKENI come from the germline V gene. CDR3 region: CASSPGPGGNEQFF.